This T cell receptor beta chain comes out of a study of blood T cell repertoires in COVID-19. Study summary: The United States, Italy and Spain provided the acute and convalescent COVID-19 samples. From T cells, B-cell-depleted T cells, or PBMCs came the material, which was cDNA or gDNA.

In the source study's methods: Counts of nucleated cells, estimated from reference gene primer amplification, were obtained. Profiling relied on immunoSEQ multiplex PCR, and the TCRdb table lists in-frame clones only, not all of them. V, J and clone size were drawn from that table, and D and trimming were deduced from the DNA. The sample has 65,000 to 95,000 clones; around four fifths are singletons. In its sample, this clone was seen once. One end of the junction is discordant with germline, which a read error may explain. This CDR3 comprises 15 residues. CDR1 is SSHAT, CDR2 FNYEAQ, per germline (reference sequence).

What was sequenced was peripheral blood. This receptor was identified in a man aged 80 or over with active or convalescent COVID-19. The V gene is TRBV7-7, the J gene TRBJ2-1; D may match TRBD1 or TRBD2 (6 bases each). DNA for the CDR3: TGTGCTAGCAGCTTAGCGGCAGGGGCTATCAATGAGCAGTTCTTC. Its translation is CASSLAAGAINEQFF. Supplemented by reference TRBV7-7 and TRBJ2-1, the full variable domain reads GAGVSQSPRYKVTKRGQDVTLRCDPISSHATLYWYQQALGQGPEFLTYFNYEAQPDKSGLPSDRFSAERPEGSISTLTIQRTEQRDSAMYRCASSLAAGAINEQFFGPGTRLTVL.